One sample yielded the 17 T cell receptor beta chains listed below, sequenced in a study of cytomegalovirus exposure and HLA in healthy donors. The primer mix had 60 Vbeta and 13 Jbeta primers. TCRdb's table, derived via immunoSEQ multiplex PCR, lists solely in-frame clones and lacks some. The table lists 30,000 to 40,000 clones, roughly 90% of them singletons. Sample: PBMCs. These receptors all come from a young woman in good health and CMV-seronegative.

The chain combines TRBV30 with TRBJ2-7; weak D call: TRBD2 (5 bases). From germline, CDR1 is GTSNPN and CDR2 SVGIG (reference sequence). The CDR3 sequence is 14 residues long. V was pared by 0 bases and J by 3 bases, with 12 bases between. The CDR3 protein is CAWSVARADYEQYF. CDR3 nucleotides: TGTGCCTGGAGTGTTGCGAGGGCGGACTACGAGCAGTACTTC.

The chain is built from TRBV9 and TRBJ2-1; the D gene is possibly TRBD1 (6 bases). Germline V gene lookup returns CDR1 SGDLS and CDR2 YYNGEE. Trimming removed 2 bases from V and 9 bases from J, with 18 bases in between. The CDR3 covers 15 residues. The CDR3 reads CASSVSGETFGEQFF. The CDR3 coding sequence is TGTGCCAGCAGCGTCTCAGGGGAGACTTTTGGTGAGCAGTTCTTC.

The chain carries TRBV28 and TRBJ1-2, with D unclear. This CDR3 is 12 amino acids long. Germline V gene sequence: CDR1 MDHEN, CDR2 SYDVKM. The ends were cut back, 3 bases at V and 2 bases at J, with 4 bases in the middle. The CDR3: CASSFGNYGYTF. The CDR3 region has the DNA TGTGCCAGCAGTTTCGGGAACTATGGCTACACCTTC.

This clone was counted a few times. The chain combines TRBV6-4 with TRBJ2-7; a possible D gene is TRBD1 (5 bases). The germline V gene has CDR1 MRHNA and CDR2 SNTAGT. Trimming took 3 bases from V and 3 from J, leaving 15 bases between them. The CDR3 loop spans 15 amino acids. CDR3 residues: CASSEQVDMGYEQYF. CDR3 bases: TGTGCCAGCAGTGAACAGGTCGATATGGGCTACGAGCAGTACTTC.

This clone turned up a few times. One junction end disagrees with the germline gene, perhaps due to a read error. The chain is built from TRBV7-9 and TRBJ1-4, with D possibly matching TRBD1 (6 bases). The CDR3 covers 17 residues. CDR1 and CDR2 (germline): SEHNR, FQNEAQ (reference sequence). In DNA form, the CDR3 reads TGTTCCAGCAGCTTACCGAGCAAGGGGGCAACTAATGAAAAACTGTTTTTT. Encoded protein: CSSSLPSKGATNEKLFF.

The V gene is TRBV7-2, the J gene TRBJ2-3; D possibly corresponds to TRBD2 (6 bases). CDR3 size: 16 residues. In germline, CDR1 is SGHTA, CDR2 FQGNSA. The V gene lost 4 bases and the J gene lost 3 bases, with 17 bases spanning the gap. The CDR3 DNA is TGTGCCAGCAGCTGGCGGAGGGGTGGTGGGACAGATACGCAGTATTTT. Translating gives CASSWRRGGGTDTQYF.

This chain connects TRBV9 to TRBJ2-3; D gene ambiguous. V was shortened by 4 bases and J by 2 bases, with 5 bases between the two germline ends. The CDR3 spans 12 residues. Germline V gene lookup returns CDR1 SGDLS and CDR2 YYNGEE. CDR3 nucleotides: TGTGCCAGCAGCTCCTTCACAGATACGCAGTATTTT. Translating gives CASSSFTDTQYF.

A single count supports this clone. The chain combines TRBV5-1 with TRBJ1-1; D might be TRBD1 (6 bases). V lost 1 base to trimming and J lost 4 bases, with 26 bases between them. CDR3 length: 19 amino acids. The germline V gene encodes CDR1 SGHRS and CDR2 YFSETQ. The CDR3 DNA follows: TGCGCCAGCAGCTTGCGATTCAGGGGCCCCTTGGTCCAGATCACTGAAGCTTTCTTT. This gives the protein CASSLRFRGPLVQITEAFF.

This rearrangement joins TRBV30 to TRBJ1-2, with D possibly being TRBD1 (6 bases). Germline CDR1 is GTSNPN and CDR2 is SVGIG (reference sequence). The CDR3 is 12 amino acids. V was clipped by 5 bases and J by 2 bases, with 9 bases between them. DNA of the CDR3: TGTGCCTGGGCCGGACAGAACTATGGCTACACCTTC. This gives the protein CAWAGQNYGYTF.

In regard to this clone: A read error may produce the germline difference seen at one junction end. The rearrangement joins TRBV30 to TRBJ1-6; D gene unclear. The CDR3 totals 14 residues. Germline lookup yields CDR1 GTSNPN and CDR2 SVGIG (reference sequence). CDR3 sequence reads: CAWSPGSEYSPLHF. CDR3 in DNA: TGTGCCTGGAGTCCCGGCAGCGAATATTCCCCCCTCCACTTT.

CDR3 protein: CASSLGRYQPQHF. The CDR3, as DNA: TGTGCCAGCAGCCTCGGTAGATATCAGCCCCAGCATTTT. The chain is built from TRBV28 and TRBJ1-5; D gene ambiguous. The germline V and J ends were trimmed by 6 bases and 5 bases, with 11 bases remaining between them. The CDR3 sequence is 13 residues long. From germline, CDR1 is MDHEN and CDR2 SYDVKM.

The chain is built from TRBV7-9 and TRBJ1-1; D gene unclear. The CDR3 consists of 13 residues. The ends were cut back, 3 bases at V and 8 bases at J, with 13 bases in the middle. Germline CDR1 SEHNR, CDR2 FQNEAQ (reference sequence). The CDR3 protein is CASSFRETVEAFF. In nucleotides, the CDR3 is TGTGCCAGCAGCTTTCGCGAAACAGTAGAAGCTTTCTTT.

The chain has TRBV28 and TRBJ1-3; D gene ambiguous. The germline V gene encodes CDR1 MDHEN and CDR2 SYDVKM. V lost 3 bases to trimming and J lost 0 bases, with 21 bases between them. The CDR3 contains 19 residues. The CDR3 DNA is TGTGCCAGCAGTTTCTCCCTTTTTTTGCGAGGTAGCTCTGGAAACACCATATATTTT. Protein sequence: CASSFSLFLRGSSGNTIYF.

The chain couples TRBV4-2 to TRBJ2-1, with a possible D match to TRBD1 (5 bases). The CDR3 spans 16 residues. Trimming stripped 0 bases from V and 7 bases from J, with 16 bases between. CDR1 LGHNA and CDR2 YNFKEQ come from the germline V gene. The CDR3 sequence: CASSQDRVVGVNEQFF. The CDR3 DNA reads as TGTGCCAGCAGCCAAGACAGGGTAGTCGGAGTAAATGAGCAGTTCTTC.

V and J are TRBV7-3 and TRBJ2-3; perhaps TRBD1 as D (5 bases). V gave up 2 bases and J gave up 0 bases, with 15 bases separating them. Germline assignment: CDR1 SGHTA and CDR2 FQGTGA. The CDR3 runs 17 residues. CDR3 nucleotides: TGTGCCAGCAGCTTAGGACCAGGGTCGCCTAGCACAGATACGCAGTATTTT. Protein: CASSLGPGSPSTDTQYF.

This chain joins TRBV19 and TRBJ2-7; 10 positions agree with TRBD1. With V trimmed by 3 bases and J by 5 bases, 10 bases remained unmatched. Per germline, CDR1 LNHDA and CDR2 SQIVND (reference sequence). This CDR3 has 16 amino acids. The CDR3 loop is CASSIWTGGIVDEQYF. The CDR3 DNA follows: TGTGCCAGTAGTATTTGGACAGGGGGTATCGTGGACGAGCAGTACTTC.

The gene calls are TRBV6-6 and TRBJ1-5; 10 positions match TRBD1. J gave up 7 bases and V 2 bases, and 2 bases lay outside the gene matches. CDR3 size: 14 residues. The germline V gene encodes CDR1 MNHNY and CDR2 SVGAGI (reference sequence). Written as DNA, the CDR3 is TGTGCCAGCAGTTACGGACAGGGGGGACAGCCCCAGCATTTT. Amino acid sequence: CASSYGQGGQPQHF.